The entry below gives a single T cell receptor (beta chain) sequence along with its context. Its antigen is unknown. The CDR3 runs 14 residues. V was cut by 2 bases and J by 5 bases, with 12 bases left in between. Germline CDR1 and CDR2: SGHAT and FQNNGV. The record originates from a study of cytomegalovirus exposure and HLA in healthy donors. Regarding the study as a whole: An analysis done earlier found most TCR beta V segments productive about 87% or about 30% of the time. Among the sequence variants, a highly shared cluster was likely an artifact of sequencing.

Unrecorded immune exposures were likely, despite nominal health at sampling. With 60 Vbeta and 13 Jbeta primers, the PCR was carried out. Some clones are missing from TCRdb's copy, which holds only in-frame ones; the method was immunoSEQ multiplex PCR. This sample has some 160,000 clones, with 65% to 90% found just once. The origin of this receptor is a male donor in good health and CMV-seronegative. V is TRBV11-2 and J is TRBJ1-1, with D possibly TRBD1 on 6 matching bases. Sequenced sample: PBMCs. CDR3 amino acids: CASSLSRGGTEAFF. The CDR3 DNA reads as TGTGCCAGCAGCTTAAGCAGGGGAGGGACTGAAGCTTTCTTT.